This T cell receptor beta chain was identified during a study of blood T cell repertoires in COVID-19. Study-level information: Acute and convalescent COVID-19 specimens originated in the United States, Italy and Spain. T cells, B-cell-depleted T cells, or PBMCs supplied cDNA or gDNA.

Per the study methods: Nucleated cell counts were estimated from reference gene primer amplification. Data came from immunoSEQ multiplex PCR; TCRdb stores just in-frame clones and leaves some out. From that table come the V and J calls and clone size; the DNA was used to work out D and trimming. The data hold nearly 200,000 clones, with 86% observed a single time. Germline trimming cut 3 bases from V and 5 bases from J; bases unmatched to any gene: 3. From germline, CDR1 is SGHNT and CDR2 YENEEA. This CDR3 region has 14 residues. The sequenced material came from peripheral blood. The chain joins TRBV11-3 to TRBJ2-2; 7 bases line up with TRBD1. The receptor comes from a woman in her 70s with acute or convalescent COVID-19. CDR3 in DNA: TGTGCCAGCAGCTTCCTACAGGGGACCGGGGAGCTGTTTTTT. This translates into CASSFLQGTGELFF.